Each of the 20 T cell receptor beta chains below was sequenced from the same sample in a study of post-analysis software for immune sequencing data. Study-level findings and limits: About 5 TRBV segments were significantly more frequent in patients than in controls. TRBV5-6, TRBV5-1 and TRBV20-1 were among these segments.

For these TCRs, the target antigens are not known. Carried by the TCR beta cDNA libraries were unique molecular identifiers. TCRdb analysed the PCR reads with MiXCR anew, one entry per CDR3 protein. The sample includes hundreds of thousands of distinct CDR3 sequences, about 57% seen only once; the top ten take 4.6%. Sequencing was done on a sample of blood. All receptors derive from a girl aged 10 to 17 with multiple sclerosis.

This clonotype was observed a handful of times. The chain uses TRBV5-1 and TRBJ2-5; D is perhaps TRBD1 (5 bases). Trimming removed 8 bases from V and 1 base from J, with 18 bases in between. Germline lookup yields CDR1 SGHRS and CDR2 YFSETQ. The CDR3 has 15 amino acids. CDR3: CASTFVSRAQETQYF. The CDR3 DNA reads as TGCGCCAGTACCTTCGTGAGCAGGGCCCAAGAGACCCAGTACTTC.

The chain recombines TRBV7-9 with TRBJ2-3; D gene unclear. CDR1 and CDR2 (germline): SEHNR, FQNEAQ (reference sequence). The germline V and J ends were trimmed by 0 bases and 3 bases, with 16 bases remaining between them. CDR3 length: 17 residues. The CDR3: CASSLAPSGIVTDTQYF. The CDR3 bases are TGTGCCAGCAGCTTAGCGCCTAGTGGGATAGTTACAGATACGCAGTATTTT.

This clonotype turned up a few times. This chain connects TRBV29-1 to TRBJ2-1; 9 nucleotides match TRBD1. V lost 5 bases to trimming and J lost 2 bases; unmatched junction nucleotides: 4. Looked up from germline, CDR1 is SQVTM and CDR2 is ANQGSEA. CDR3 length equals 14 residues. This CDR3 is CSVPGTGTYNEQFF. In nucleotides, the CDR3 is TGCAGCGTTCCCGGGACAGGGACCTACAATGAGCAGTTCTTC.

The V call is TRBV6-6, the J call TRBJ2-7, with 10 bases identical to TRBD1. The V segment lost 2 bases and the J segment 0 bases; nucleotides outside the gene matches: 1. The CDR3 extends over 15 amino acids. The germline V gene encodes CDR1 MNHNY and CDR2 SVGAGI (reference sequence). The CDR3 region has the DNA TGTGCCAGCAGTTACGGGACAGGGGTCTCCTACGAGCAGTACTTC. This translates into CASSYGTGVSYEQYF.

The CDR3 DNA reads TGTGCCAGCAGCTTAGCGCCGGGGATGCCCTACGAGCAGTACTTC. Protein product: CASSLAPGMPYEQYF. The chain uses TRBV7-6 and TRBJ2-7, with a weak D call TRBD2 (5 bases). This CDR3 region has 15 residues. CDR1 is SGHVS and CDR2 is FNYEAQ in the germline V gene. Trimming left V 0 bases short and J 2 bases short, with 11 bases between. The full variable domain, in which reference TRBV7-6 and TRBJ2-7 provide the parts outside the CDR3, is GAGVSQSPRYKVTKRGQDVALRCDPISGHVSLYWYRQALGQGPEFLTYFNYEAQQDKSGLPNDRFSAERPEGSISTLTIQRTEQRDSAMYRCASSLAPGMPYEQYFGPGTRLTVT.

This clonotype has a single count. The V and J genes are TRBV27 and TRBJ1-2; D is possibly TRBD1 (5 bases). Germline values: CDR1 MNHEY, CDR2 SMNVEV (reference sequence). V lost 5 bases and J 4 bases, leaving 11 bases between the germline ends. The length of the CDR3 is 13 residues. CDR3 nucleotide sequence: TGTGCCAGCAGTCCCTATGACAGCTATGGCTACACCTTC. Amino acid sequence: CASSPYDSYGYTF.

The chain combines TRBV20-1 with TRBJ2-5, with 8 bases aligning to TRBD2. V shed 6 bases and J 5 bases; nucleotides not matched to a gene: 20. Germline V gene sequence: CDR1 DFQATT, CDR2 SNEGSKA (reference sequence). This CDR3 contains 17 residues. The CDR3 protein is CSAGPPYGAGGGETQYF. CDR3 DNA: TGCAGTGCAGGCCCCCCGTATGGGGCGGGAGGAGGTGAGACCCAGTACTTC.

The rearrangement uses TRBV7-9 and TRBJ2-4; the match to TRBD2 covers 7 bases. Judging by the DNA end, TRBJ2-7 fits better; the J call may be wrong. This CDR3 spans 15 amino acids. Germline CDR1 is SEHNR and CDR2 is FQNEAQ (reference sequence). CDR3 loop: CASSLAWRELDEQYF. The CDR3 coding sequence is TGTGCCAGCAGCTTAGCCTGGCGGGAGTTGGACGAGCAGTACTTC.

This clonotype was counted a few times. The V and J genes are TRBV29-1 and TRBJ2-5, with D perhaps given as TRBD1 or TRBD2 (5 bases each). The V gene's germline CDR1 is SQVTM and CDR2 ANQGSEA. The CDR3 totals 13 residues. V was cut by 7 bases and J by 5 bases, with 17 bases left in between. This chain's CDR3 is CSAAGRQSETQYF. The CDR3 region has the DNA TGCAGCGCCGCTGGGAGACAGTCGGAGACCCAGTACTTC.

This sequence joins TRBV6-2 or TRBV6-3 and TRBJ2-7; no clear D. This CDR3 comprises 14 residues. The ends were cut back, 4 bases at V and 0 bases at J, with 10 bases in the middle. CDR1 is MNHEY, CDR2 SVGEGT, per germline. The chain's CDR3 is CASSSRAHSYEQYF. Here the CDR3 DNA reads TGTGCCAGCAGTTCCCGGGCCCACTCCTACGAGCAGTACTTC.

This clonotype was counted only a few times. The chain uses TRBV29-1 and TRBJ2-3; D is ambiguous. Germline values: CDR1 SQVTM, CDR2 ANQGSEA. V was clipped by 2 bases and J by 6 bases, with 15 bases between them. The CDR3 contains 14 residues. CDR3 residues: CSVELRQPGDTQYF. In nucleotides, the CDR3 is TGCAGCGTTGAACTGCGGCAGCCCGGGGATACGCAGTATTTT.

The chain employs TRBV10-3 and TRBJ2-5, with 9 nucleotides matching TRBD1. CDR3 size: 14 residues. Germline-derived CDR1 and CDR2 are ENHRY and SYGVKD. Trimming at V came to 6 bases and at J to 3 bases, leaving 5 bases not matched to a gene. In DNA, the CDR3 is TGTGCCATCAGCGGACAGGGGTATGAAGAGACCCAGTACTTC. It codes for CAISGQGYEETQYF.

Only a few counts were recorded for this clonotype. The V call is TRBV29-1, the J call TRBJ1-5; TRBD1 is a possible D gene (5 bases). The CDR3 sequence is 13 residues long. Trimming removed 7 bases from V and 5 bases from J, with 15 bases in between. Per germline, CDR1 SQVTM and CDR2 ANQGSEA. The CDR3 DNA reads TGCAGCGCTCTCGTGGGGGACTATCAGCCCCAGCATTTT. Residues: CSALVGDYQPQHF.

This clonotype occurred a few times. The CDR3 DNA follows: TGTGCCAGTAGTCTCCCGAGGGGACAGTCTTTTGCGTTTGAGACCCAGTACTTC. It specifies CASSLPRGQSFAFETQYF. The chain couples TRBV19 to TRBJ2-5, with TRBD1 identical over 7 bases. Looked up from germline, CDR1 is LNHDA and CDR2 is SQIVND (reference sequence). This CDR3 contains 18 residues. The V segment lost 5 bases and the J segment 5 bases; nucleotides outside the gene matches: 20.

The V call is TRBV20-1, the J call TRBJ2-1; D remains ambiguous. The DNA end is more similar to TRBJ2-7, so the J call may be wrong. This CDR3 contains 17 residues. Germline V gives CDR1 DFQATT, CDR2 SNEGSKA (reference sequence). This chain's CDR3 is CSASDVETEPNYNEQYF. The CDR3 nucleotides are TGCAGTGCTAGTGACGTCGAGACCGAGCCCAACTACAATGAGCAGTACTTC.

To note about this clonotype: One junction end does not reproduce the germline sequence, and a read error may be involved. The chain recombines TRBV5-1 with TRBJ2-5; 9 bases agree with TRBD2. Germline CDR1 and CDR2: SGHRS and YFSETQ. There are 12 residues in the CDR3. The CDR3 region has the DNA TGCGCCTGCAGCTTGGAGCGGGGGGAGCAGTACTTC. Translating gives CACSLERGEQYF.

With respect to this clonotype: A read error is possible here, since a much larger clone lies one base away. This chain links TRBV29-1 with TRBJ2-7; D possibly corresponds to TRBD2 (5 bases). The CDR3 is 11 residues long. CDR1 and CDR2 from the germline V gene are SQVTM and ANQGSEA. Trimming left V 4 bases short and J 7 bases short, with 11 bases between. Here the CDR3 reads CSVGGYNEQYF. CDR3 bases: TGCAGCGTTGGAGGGTACAATGAGCAGTACTTC.

This clonotype was observed a handful of times. The chain is built from TRBV20-1 and TRBJ2-4; D call uncertain. With 3 bases removed from V and 0 bases from J, the gap between germline ends came to 6 bases. Germline-derived CDR1 and CDR2 are DFQATT and SNEGSKA (reference sequence). The CDR3 consists of 13 residues. The CDR3 coding sequence is TGCAGTGCTAGGTCGGAAGCCAAAAACATTCAGTACTTC. Protein product: CSARSEAKNIQYF.

There are a few counts of this clonotype. The chain carries TRBV29-1 and TRBJ2-7, with 13 bases fitting TRBD2. CDR3 length: 13 residues. Germline assignment: CDR1 SQVTM and CDR2 ANQGSEA. The V segment lost 6 bases and the J segment 5 bases; nucleotides outside the gene matches: 4. This chain's CDR3 is CSVRLAGGHEQYF. The CDR3 DNA reads TGCAGCGTCCGACTAGCGGGAGGCCACGAGCAGTACTTC.

This clonotype was detected only a few times. The chain couples TRBV20-1 to TRBJ1-4; possible D gene TRBD1, 5 bases. CDR1 is DFQATT, CDR2 SNEGSKA, per germline (reference sequence). Trimming took 0 bases from V and 13 from J, leaving 12 bases between them. The CDR3 consists of 12 residues. CDR3 DNA: TGCAGTGCTAGAGATCCGGGACCCGGACTGTTTTTT. This sequence encodes CSARDPGPGLFF.